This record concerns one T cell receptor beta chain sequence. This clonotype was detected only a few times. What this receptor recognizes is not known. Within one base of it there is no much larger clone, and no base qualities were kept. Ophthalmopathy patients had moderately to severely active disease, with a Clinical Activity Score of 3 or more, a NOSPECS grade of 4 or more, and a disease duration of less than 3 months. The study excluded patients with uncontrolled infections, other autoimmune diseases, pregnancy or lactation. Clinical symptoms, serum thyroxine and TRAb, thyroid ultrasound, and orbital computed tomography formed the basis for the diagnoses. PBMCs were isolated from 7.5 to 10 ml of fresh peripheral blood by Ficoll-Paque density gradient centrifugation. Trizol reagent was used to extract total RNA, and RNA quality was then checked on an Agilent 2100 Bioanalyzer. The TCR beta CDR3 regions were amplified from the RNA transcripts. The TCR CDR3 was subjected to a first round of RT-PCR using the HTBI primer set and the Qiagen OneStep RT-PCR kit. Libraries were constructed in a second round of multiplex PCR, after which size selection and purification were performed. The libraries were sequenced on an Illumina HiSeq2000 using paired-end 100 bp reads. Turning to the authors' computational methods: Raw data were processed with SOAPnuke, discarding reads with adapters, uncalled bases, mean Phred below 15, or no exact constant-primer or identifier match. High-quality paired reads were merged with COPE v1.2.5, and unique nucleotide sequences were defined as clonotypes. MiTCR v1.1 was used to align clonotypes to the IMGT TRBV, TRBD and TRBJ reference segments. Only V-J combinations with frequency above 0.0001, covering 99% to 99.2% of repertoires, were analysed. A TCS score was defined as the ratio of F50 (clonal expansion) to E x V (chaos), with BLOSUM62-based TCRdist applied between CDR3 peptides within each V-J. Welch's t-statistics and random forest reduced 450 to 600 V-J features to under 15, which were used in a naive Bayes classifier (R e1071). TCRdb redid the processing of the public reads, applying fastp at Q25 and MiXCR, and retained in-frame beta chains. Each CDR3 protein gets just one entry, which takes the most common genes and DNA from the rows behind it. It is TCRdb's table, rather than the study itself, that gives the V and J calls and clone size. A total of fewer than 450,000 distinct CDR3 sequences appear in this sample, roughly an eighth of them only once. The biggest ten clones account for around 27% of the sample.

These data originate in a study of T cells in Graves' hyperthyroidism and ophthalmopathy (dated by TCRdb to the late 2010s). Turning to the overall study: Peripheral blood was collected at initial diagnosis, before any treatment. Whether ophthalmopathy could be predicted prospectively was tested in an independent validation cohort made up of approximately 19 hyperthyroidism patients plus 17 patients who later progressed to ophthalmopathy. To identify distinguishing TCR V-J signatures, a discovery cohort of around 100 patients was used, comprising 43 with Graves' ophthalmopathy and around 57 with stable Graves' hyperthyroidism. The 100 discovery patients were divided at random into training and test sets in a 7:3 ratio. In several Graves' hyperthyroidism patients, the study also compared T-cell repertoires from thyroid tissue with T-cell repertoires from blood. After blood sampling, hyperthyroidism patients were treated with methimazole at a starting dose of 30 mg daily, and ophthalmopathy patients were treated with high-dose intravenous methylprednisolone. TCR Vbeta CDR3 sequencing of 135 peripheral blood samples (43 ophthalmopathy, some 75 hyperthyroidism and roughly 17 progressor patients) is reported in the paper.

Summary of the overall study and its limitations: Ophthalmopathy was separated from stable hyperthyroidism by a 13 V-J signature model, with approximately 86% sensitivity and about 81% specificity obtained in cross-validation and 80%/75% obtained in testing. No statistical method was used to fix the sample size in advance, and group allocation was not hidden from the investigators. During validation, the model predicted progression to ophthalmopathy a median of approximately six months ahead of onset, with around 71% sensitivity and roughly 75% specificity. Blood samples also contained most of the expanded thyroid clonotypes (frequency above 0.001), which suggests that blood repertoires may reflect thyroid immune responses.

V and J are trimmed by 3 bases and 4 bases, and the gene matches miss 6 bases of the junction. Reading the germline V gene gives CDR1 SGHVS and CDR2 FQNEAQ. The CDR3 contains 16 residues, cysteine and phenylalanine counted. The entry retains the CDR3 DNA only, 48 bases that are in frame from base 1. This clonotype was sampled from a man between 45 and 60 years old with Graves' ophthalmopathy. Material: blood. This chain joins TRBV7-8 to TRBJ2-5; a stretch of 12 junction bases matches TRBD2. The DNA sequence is TGTGCCAGCAGCTTGGCCCCGGGACTAGCGGGAGAGACCCAGTACTTC. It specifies CASSLAPGLAGETQYF. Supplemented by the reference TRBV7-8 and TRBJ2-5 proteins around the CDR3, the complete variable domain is GAGVSQSPRYKVAKRGQDVALRCDPISGHVSLFWYQQALGQGPEFLTYFQNEAQLDKSGLPSDRFFAERPEGSVSTLKIQRTQQEDSAVYLCASSLAPGLAGETQYFGPGTRLLVL.